This TCR beta chain was found in a study of memory CD4+ T cells and cytomegalovirus serostatus. The sort gate was single viable CD3+CD4+CD8-CD45RO+ cells for memory CD4+ T cells. Germline loops: CDR1 MGHRA, CDR2 YSYEKL. This CDR3 region has 17 residues. V lost 1 base to trimming and J lost 0 bases, with 16 bases between them. Here immunoSEQ multiplex PCR was the method, and the copy in TCRdb shows in-frame clones only, minus some. Of tens of thousands of clones listed, over 60% were seen once; the top ten hold 0.9% to 1.2%. This TCR came from an adult in good health and CMV-seronegative. The chain combines TRBV4-1 with TRBJ2-7; unclear D gene. The sequenced material came from memory CD4+ T cells from blood. The CDR3 reads CASSQVWRITLSYEQYF. In DNA form, the CDR3 reads TGCGCCAGCAGCCAAGTATGGCGGATTACCCTCTCCTACGAGCAGTACTTC.